Below, 26 T cell receptor beta chains from the same sample are listed, as sequenced in a study of CD8+ T cells in alopecia areata. Extracted RNA was reverse transcribed into cDNA, the sequencing template. Produced via immunoSEQ multiplex PCR; TCRdb's table is partial and in-frame only. The top ten clones hold about 9% of a sample with around 100,000 clones, around three fifths of them seen once. The sample comprised CD4+ T cells sorted from blood. The source is a human donor in good health.

This sequence joins TRBV6-6 and TRBJ2-7; D uncertain. CDR1 is MNHNY, CDR2 SVGAGI, per germline (reference sequence). V was pared by 5 bases and J by 4 bases, with 9 bases between. The CDR3 totals 12 residues. This chain's CDR3 is CASSLASYEQYF. CDR3 bases: TGTGCCAGCAGTCTTGCTTCGTACGAGCAGTACTTC.

The J gene is TRBJ1-6, the V gene TRBV6-5, with 7 bases identical to TRBD1. The CDR3 covers 14 residues. CDR1 is MNHEY, CDR2 SVGAGI, per germline. J gave up 16 bases and V 5 bases, and 14 bases lay outside the gene matches. The CDR3 DNA reads TGTGCCAGCAGTGAAAGGGAAGACAGGGCTTATCTCCACTTT. It specifies CASSEREDRAYLHF.

This rearrangement joins TRBV7-9 to TRBJ1-1; 9 nucleotides match TRBD1. The CDR3 is 18 amino acids. The germline V gene has CDR1 SEHNR and CDR2 FQNEAQ (reference sequence). Losses at the gene ends were 5 bases for V and 0 bases for J; bases not matched to a gene: 13. The CDR3 nucleotides are TGTGCCAGCAGCGGCCACAGGGGGCGAGATTTGATGAACACTGAAGCTTTCTTT. It encodes CASSGHRGRDLMNTEAFF.

The V and J genes are TRBV4-3 and TRBJ2-7; D is undetermined. V shed 0 bases and J shed 1 base, with 7 bases lying between them. Germline lookup yields CDR1 LGHNA and CDR2 YSLEER. The CDR3 runs 14 residues. DNA of the CDR3: TGCGCCAGCAGCCAAGATCCTAGATCCTACGAGCAGTACTTC. This sequence encodes CASSQDPRSYEQYF.

This clone was detected once. The gene calls are TRBV29-1 and TRBJ2-7; D is perhaps TRBD1 (6 bases). The CDR3 has 13 residues. V shed 3 bases and J shed 5 bases, with 14 bases lying between them. The germline gives CDR1 SQVTM, CDR2 ANQGSEA. The CDR3 coding sequence is TGCAGCGTTGAGGTAGGGCAGGGGAACGAGCAGTACTTC. It specifies CSVEVGQGNEQYF.

The genes are TRBV27 and TRBJ1-4; D remains unclear. Trimming shortened V by 1 base and J by 0 bases, and 9 bases separated the two germline ends. This CDR3 comprises 16 residues. Germline CDR1 and CDR2: MNHEY and SMNVEV (reference sequence). The CDR3 here is CASSLYSHATNEKLFF. Written as DNA, the CDR3 is TGTGCCAGCAGTTTATACAGCCATGCAACTAATGAAAAACTGTTTTTT.

This clone was found a few times. The V gene is TRBV29-1, the J gene TRBJ1-1; 8 bases are a match to TRBD1. Germline lookup yields CDR1 SQVTM and CDR2 ANQGSEA. This CDR3 is 14 amino acids long. Trimming at V came to 5 bases and at J to 1 base, leaving 6 bases not matched to a gene. CDR3 DNA: TGCAGCGTTTGCAGGGGGACAGGGAACACTGAAGCTTTCTTT. Translated, it gives CSVCRGTGNTEAFF.

This clone was counted only a few times. The chain couples TRBV15 to TRBJ1-2; TRBD1 matches 9 bases. The CDR3 loop spans 16 amino acids. Germline V gene data show CDR1 as LNHNV and CDR2 as YYDKDF (reference sequence). Trimming removed 0 bases from V and 6 bases from J; junction bases left unmatched: 8. The CDR3 protein is CATSRDPTGGGDGYTF. The CDR3 coding sequence is TGTGCCACCAGCAGAGACCCTACAGGGGGCGGGGATGGCTACACCTTC.

The rearrangement links TRBV6-5 to TRBJ1-1; D ambiguous. Germline values: CDR1 MNHEY, CDR2 SVGAGI. This CDR3 has 12 amino acids. V lost 10 bases and J 1 base, leaving 10 bases between the germline ends. CDR3 nucleotide sequence: TGTGCCACTCAGGCGTCGAACACTGAAGCTTTCTTT. Its translation: CATQASNTEAFF.

This clone was picked up a small number of times. This chain connects TRBV29-1 to TRBJ1-5; D call uncertain. With 4 bases removed from V and 3 bases from J, the gap between germline ends came to 7 bases. CDR1 is SQVTM, CDR2 ANQGSEA, per germline. The CDR3 has 12 residues. The CDR3 coding sequence is TGCAGCGTTGGGGCAGTCAATCAGCCCCAGCATTTT. Translated: CSVGAVNQPQHF.

The V and J genes are TRBV2 and TRBJ2-7; D possibly corresponds to TRBD1 (5 bases). Germline loops: CDR1 SNHLY, CDR2 FYNNEI. The CDR3 consists of 17 residues. Trimming took off 6 bases at V and 0 bases at J, with 21 bases between the two ends. The CDR3 loop is CASRSRSGAASSYEQYF. The CDR3 nucleotides are TGTGCCAGCAGAAGCCGAAGTGGGGCTGCTAGCTCCTACGAGCAGTACTTC.

The rearrangement links TRBV2 to TRBJ2-5, with 7 bases aligning to TRBD1. The CDR3 contains 14 residues. Germline CDR1 reads SNHLY; CDR2 reads FYNNEI. The V and J ends lost 4 bases and 8 bases, in that order; junction bases with no gene match: 10. CDR3 in amino acids: CASSGQGGRRTQYF. CDR3 coding DNA: TGTGCCAGCAGTGGACAGGGCGGTCGAAGAACCCAGTACTTC.

This chain uses TRBV5-1 with TRBJ2-7, with a possible D match to TRBD1 (6 bases). Trimming removed 0 bases from V and 4 bases from J, with 8 bases in between. The V gene's germline CDR1 is SGHRS and CDR2 YFSETQ. There are 13 residues in the CDR3. DNA for the CDR3: TGCGCCAGCAGCTTGGAACAGGGTTACGAGCAGTACTTC. It is translated as CASSLEQGYEQYF.

The chain has TRBV15 and TRBJ2-3; tentative D call: TRBD2 (5 bases). The length of the CDR3 is 16 residues. The V gene's germline CDR1 is LNHNV and CDR2 YYDKDF (reference sequence). V was shortened by 4 bases and J by 0 bases, with 14 bases between the two germline ends. The CDR3 sequence is CATSKDYGGSTDTQYF. The CDR3 DNA reads as TGTGCCACCAGCAAAGACTACGGCGGGAGCACAGATACGCAGTATTTT. The whole variable domain, filled in from reference TRBV15 and TRBJ2-3, reads DAMVIQNPRYQVTQFGKPVTLSCSQTLNHNVMYWYQQKSSQAPKLLFHYYDKDFNNEADTPDNFQSRRPNTSFCFLDIRSPGLGDTAMYLCATSKDYGGSTDTQYFGPGTRLTVL.

The chain combines TRBV25-1 with TRBJ1-6; 8 bases fit TRBD1. The CDR3 covers 14 residues. Germline values: CDR1 MGHDK, CDR2 SYGVNS. V gave up 4 bases and J gave up 9 bases; unmatched junction bases: 5. The CDR3 nucleotides are TGTGCCAGCAGTGTACACGGACAGGGTTCACCCCTCCACTTT. Protein: CASSVHGQGSPLHF.

The chain recombines TRBV6-1 with TRBJ1-5; TRBD1 might be the D (5 bases). Germline V gene lookup returns CDR1 MNHNS and CDR2 SASEGT. This CDR3 is built from 14 residues. V dropped 4 bases and J dropped 4 bases, with 11 bases sitting between them. The CDR3 coding sequence is TGTGCCAGCAGTGCCGGGGCAGGGAATCAGCCCCAGCATTTT. It codes for CASSAGAGNQPQHF.

The chain combines TRBV30 with TRBJ1-2, with no clear D. Germline CDR1 GTSNPN, CDR2 SVGIG (reference sequence). This CDR3 spans 15 amino acids. Trimming pared 0 bases from V and 4 bases from J, leaving 15 bases between. CDR3 DNA: TGTGCCTGGAGTGTTGTTGGCAGCAAGTTCTATGGCTACACCTTC. This codes for CAWSVVGSKFYGYTF.

This clone was seen once. The CDR3 here is CASSQEGPPGGTQYF. CDR3 in DNA: TGTGCCAGCAGCCAAGAAGGGCCCCCCGGGGGGACCCAGTACTTC. The chain carries TRBV4-2 and TRBJ2-5; tentative D call: TRBD2 (6 bases). V lost 0 bases, J lost 7 bases, and 15 bases lay in between. There are 15 residues in the CDR3. The germline gives CDR1 LGHNA, CDR2 YNFKEQ.

The chain joins TRBV2 to TRBJ1-6; D ambiguous. This CDR3 is built from 15 residues. Germline CDR1 is SNHLY and CDR2 is FYNNEI. Trimming took 5 bases from V and 9 from J, leaving 17 bases between them. In DNA form, the CDR3 reads TGTGCCAGCAGTCACTCCCCGGACGTCAGTTCACCCCTCCACTTT. It yields the protein CASSHSPDVSSPLHF.

This clone was found a few times. V gene TRBV19 combines with J gene TRBJ1-1; no reliable D call. The ends were cut back, 3 bases at V and 0 bases at J, with 14 bases in the middle. Germline CDR1 reads LNHDA; CDR2 reads SQIVND (reference sequence). The CDR3 is 16 residues long. The CDR3 DNA sequence: TGTGCCAGTAGTATGGCGACGGGGAGGATGAACACTGAAGCTTTCTTT. Translation: CASSMATGRMNTEAFF.

The V call is TRBV7-3, the J call TRBJ2-6; 10 bases match TRBD2. The CDR3 is made up of 17 amino acids. Trimming cost V 5 bases and J 5 bases; bases outside gene matches: 9. Germline V CDR1 and CDR2: SGHTA, FQGTGA. As DNA, the CDR3 is TGTGCCAGCAGCCCCGGAGGAGCGGGGGGGAGGGCCAACGTCCTGACTTTC. Its protein product is CASSPGGAGGRANVLTF. Using reference TRBV7-3 and TRBJ2-6 for the parts outside the CDR3, the full variable domain is GAGVSQTPSNKVTEKGKYVELRCDPISGHTALYWYRQSLGQGPEFLIYFQGTGAADDSGLPNDRFFAVRPEGSVSTLKIQRTERGDSAVYLCASSPGGAGGRANVLTFGAGSRLTVL.

This chain uses TRBV7-8 with TRBJ1-2, with 7 bases fitting TRBD1. CDR3 length: 14 residues. In germline, CDR1 is SGHVS, CDR2 FQNEAQ. Trimming at V came to 5 bases and at J to 4 bases, leaving 7 bases not matched to a gene. CDR3 region: CASSPRQGIYGYTF. CDR3 DNA: TGTGCCAGCAGCCCCAGACAGGGAATCTATGGCTACACCTTC.

This clone was seen only a few times. The chain joins TRBV5-1 to TRBJ1-4; possibly TRBD1 for D (5 bases). The CDR3 extends over 15 amino acids. Germline V lookup: CDR1 SGHRS, CDR2 YFSETQ. Trimming removed 3 bases from V and 7 bases from J, with 16 bases in between. CDR3 loop: CASSSVPGPGEKLFF. CDR3 DNA sequence: TGCGCCAGCAGCTCCGTCCCGGGACCTGGTGAAAAACTGTTTTTT.

This clone has only a few counts. In DNA, the CDR3 is TGTGCCAGCAGCTTAGGGAAGTGGAGAAATCAGCCCCAGCATTTT. It encodes CASSLGKWRNQPQHF. The rearrangement uses TRBV7-2 and TRBJ1-5; D is ambiguous. The CDR3 is 15 amino acids. Germline CDR1 reads SGHTA; CDR2 reads FQGNSA. Trimming took off 1 base at V and 4 bases at J, with 11 bases between the two ends. Combining the CDR3 with reference TRBV7-2 and TRBJ1-5 gives the whole variable domain GAGVSQSPSNKVTEKGKDVELRCDPISGHTALYWYRQSLGQGLEFLIYFQGNSAPDKSGLPSDRFSAERTGGSVSTLTIQRTQQEDSAVYLCASSLGKWRNQPQHFGDGTRLSIL.

The chain carries TRBV19 and TRBJ1-2, with 12 positions matching TRBD1. The germline V gene encodes CDR1 LNHDA and CDR2 SQIVND (reference sequence). CDR3 size: 13 residues. V gave up 5 bases and J gave up 7 bases; unmatched junction bases: 2. CDR3 bases: TGTGCCAGTAGTCGGGACAGGGGGCCTGGCTACACCTTC. Its protein product is CASSRDRGPGYTF.

This clone was counted only a few times. CDR3 amino acids: CASSLEGQYTEAFF. CDR3 DNA: TGTGCCAGCAGCTTAGAGGGGCAGTACACTGAAGCTTTCTTT. The chain combines TRBV11-2 with TRBJ1-1, with TRBD1 as a possible D gene (5 bases). Germline lookup yields CDR1 SGHAT and CDR2 FQNNGV. This CDR3 region has 14 residues. V gave up 0 bases and J gave up 3 bases, with 8 bases separating them. Full variable domain (missing parts from reference TRBV11-2 and TRBJ1-1): EAGVAQSPRYKIIEKRQSVAFWCNPISGHATLYWYQQILGQGPKLLIQFQNNGVVDDSQLPKDRFSAERLKGVDSTLKIQPAKLEDSAVYLCASSLEGQYTEAFFGQGTRLTVV.